The 20 T cell receptor beta chains listed next were all sequenced from one sample in a study of cytomegalovirus exposure and HLA in healthy donors. With 60 Vbeta and 13 Jbeta primers, the PCR was carried out. Here immunoSEQ multiplex PCR was the method, and the copy in TCRdb shows in-frame clones only, minus some. The sample carries about 110,000 clones, 55% to 75% recorded once. Sequencing was carried out using PBMCs. The receptors stem from a woman between 40 and 50 years old in good health and CMV-seropositive.

This chain uses TRBV7-2 with TRBJ2-7; a possible D gene is TRBD2 (5 bases). In germline, CDR1 is SGHTA, CDR2 FQGNSA. The CDR3 sequence is 13 residues long. Trimming took 5 bases from V and 1 from J, leaving 9 bases between them. The DNA of the CDR3 is TGTGCCAGCAGCCCGGACTTTTCCTACGAGCAGTACTTC. Its protein product is CASSPDFSYEQYF.

The table lists this clone with a few counts. The junction differs from germline at one of its ends, possibly a read error. V and J are TRBV11-2 and TRBJ1-2; 7 bases align to TRBD1. The CDR3 runs to 11 residues. Germline assignment: CDR1 SGHAT and CDR2 FQNNGV. CDR3 nucleotide sequence: TGTGCCAGCAGCTCCGGGACAGCCCAGGCATTC. This codes for CASSSGTAQAF.

The chain has TRBV6-6 and TRBJ1-3; D perhaps matches TRBD1 (5 bases). Trimming cost V 4 bases and J 0 bases, with 10 bases left between them. The CDR3 extends over 15 amino acids. From germline, CDR1 is MNHNY and CDR2 SVGAGI (reference sequence). This CDR3 is CASSFDRASGNTIYF. The DNA of the CDR3 is TGTGCCAGCAGTTTCGACAGAGCCTCTGGAAACACCATATATTTT.

The CDR3 region has the DNA TGTGCCAGCAGCTTAGCGCCAGGGGCTACGTATGGCTACACCTTC. Translating gives CASSLAPGATYGYTF. V usage is TRBV7-2 and J usage is TRBJ1-2, with D possibly matching TRBD1 (6 bases). The ends were cut back, 0 bases at V and 5 bases at J, with 13 bases in the middle. The CDR3 runs 15 residues. Germline loops: CDR1 SGHTA, CDR2 FQGNSA.

The chain uses TRBV19 and TRBJ1-5; 8 bases are shared with TRBD1. The germline CDR1 and CDR2 sequences are LNHDA and SQIVND (reference sequence). The CDR3 contains 14 residues. Trimming removed 4 bases from V and 6 bases from J; junction bases left unmatched: 5. DNA for the CDR3: TGTGCCAGTAGTAGACAGGGGACGAGTCAGCCCCAGCATTTT. This sequence encodes CASSRQGTSQPQHF.

The gene calls are TRBV29-1 and TRBJ2-5, with 8 bases matching TRBD2. The germline V gene encodes CDR1 SQVTM and CDR2 ANQGSEA. J gave up 9 bases and V 1 base, and 10 bases lay outside the gene matches. This CDR3 region has 14 residues. CDR3 sequence reads: CSVEALTRGGAQYF. The CDR3, as DNA: TGCAGCGTTGAAGCTTTAACCCGGGGGGGGGCCCAGTACTTC.

The chain is built from TRBV29-1 and TRBJ2-7, with D tentatively TRBD1 (5 bases). V was clipped by 4 bases and J by 4 bases, with 11 bases between them. The CDR3 consists of 12 residues. The germline gives CDR1 SQVTM, CDR2 ANQGSEA. The CDR3: CSVASGFYEQYF. CDR3 coding DNA: TGCAGCGTTGCGTCAGGGTTTTACGAGCAGTACTTC.

The J gene is TRBJ1-4, the V gene TRBV2; the D gene is possibly TRBD1 (6 bases). The ends were cut back, 6 bases at V and 6 bases at J, with 8 bases in the middle. The CDR3 length is 12 residues. Germline V CDR1 and CDR2: SNHLY, FYNNEI. The CDR3 DNA reads as TGTGCCAGCAGCAACAGGGATGAAAAACTGTTTTTT. It yields the protein CASSNRDEKLFF.

The rearrangement joins TRBV18 to TRBJ1-1; D gene uncertain. Germline V gene lookup returns CDR1 KGHSH and CDR2 LQKENI. This CDR3 has 13 residues. The ends were cut back, 1 base at V and 1 base at J, with 4 bases in the middle. CDR3: CASSPRANTEAFF. CDR3 DNA sequence: TGTGCCAGCTCACCACGAGCGAACACTGAAGCTTTCTTT.

This clone was recorded only once. The chain employs TRBV19 and TRBJ1-1; 7 bases agree with TRBD1. CDR3 length: 14 residues. Unmatched junction bases numbered 6, after V lost 6 bases and J lost 2 bases. From germline, CDR1 is LNHDA and CDR2 SQIVND (reference sequence). CDR3 loop: CASSFHRGNTEAFF. The CDR3 region has the DNA TGTGCCAGTAGCTTCCACAGGGGTAACACTGAAGCTTTCTTT.

The chain combines TRBV5-6 with TRBJ2-1; TRBD1 matches 9 bases. Germline CDR1 is SGHDT and CDR2 is YYEEEE. V gave up 3 bases and J gave up 6 bases; unmatched junction bases: 10. The CDR3 contains 16 residues. The chain's CDR3 is CASSSEQGAPTNEQFF. In DNA form, the CDR3 reads TGTGCCAGCAGCTCCGAACAGGGGGCCCCTACCAATGAGCAGTTCTTC.

The genes are TRBV6-5 and TRBJ1-3; 8 bases agree with TRBD1. The germline CDR1 and CDR2 sequences are MNHEY and SVGAGI. Losses at the gene ends were 2 bases for V and 7 bases for J; bases not matched to a gene: 4. The CDR3 totals 14 residues. CDR3 nucleotides: TGTGCCAGCAGTTACATTCAGGGGGCTAACACCATATATTTT. Translating gives CASSYIQGANTIYF.

The chain couples TRBV7-2 to TRBJ2-7, with TRBD2 matching 10 bases. V lost 5 bases to trimming and J lost 0 bases; unmatched junction nucleotides: 4. CDR3 size: 15 residues. Germline V gene sequence: CDR1 SGHTA, CDR2 FQGNSA. The CDR3 nucleotides are TGTGCCAGCAGCCAAACTAGCGGGGCCTCCTACGAGCAGTACTTC. Translated, it gives CASSQTSGASYEQYF.

The chain combines TRBV2 with TRBJ1-5; TRBD1 is a possible D gene (5 bases). The length of the CDR3 is 13 residues. Germline lookup yields CDR1 SNHLY and CDR2 FYNNEI. V dropped 8 bases and J dropped 7 bases, with 15 bases sitting between them. In DNA form, the CDR3 reads TGTGCCAGCCGGATGGGGGGAGGGCAGCCCCAGCATTTT. Translation: CASRMGGGQPQHF.

In its sample, this clone was seen once. The rearrangement links TRBV11-2 to TRBJ2-5; TRBD1 matches 9 bases. Trimming cost V 4 bases and J 1 base; bases outside gene matches: 4. Germline-derived CDR1 and CDR2 are SGHAT and FQNNGV. The CDR3 runs 15 residues. CDR3 in amino acids: CASSWTGAFQETQYF. DNA of the CDR3: TGTGCCAGCAGCTGGACAGGGGCCTTCCAAGAGACCCAGTACTTC.

J is TRBJ1-6 and V is TRBV7-2; D perhaps matches TRBD1 (6 bases). The CDR3 loop spans 14 amino acids. With 5 bases removed from V and 6 bases from J, the gap between germline ends came to 11 bases. Germline lookup yields CDR1 SGHTA and CDR2 FQGNSA. The CDR3 DNA reads as TGTGCCAGCAGCCTGGACAGCGCTAATTCACCCCTCCACTTT. It is translated as CASSLDSANSPLHF.

This sequence joins TRBV2 and TRBJ1-5; TRBD1 matches 9 bases. V shed 4 bases, J shed 3 bases, and the junction held 4 bases outside the gene matches. The CDR3 covers 15 residues. CDR1 and CDR2 (germline): SNHLY, FYNNEI. CDR3 in DNA: TGTGCCAGCAGTGGACAGGGGGTTGACAATCAGCCCCAGCATTTT. Amino acids: CASSGQGVDNQPQHF.

This sequence joins TRBV7-2 and TRBJ1-5; D not certain. Between the trimmed V and J ends, which lost 4 bases and 4 bases, there was a span of 8 bases. The CDR3 has 13 residues. Looked up from germline, CDR1 is SGHTA and CDR2 is FQGNSA. The CDR3 here is CASSSVSNQPQHF. The CDR3 DNA sequence: TGTGCCAGCAGCTCCGTGTCGAATCAGCCCCAGCATTTT.

The chain joins TRBV10-3 to TRBJ2-5, with TRBD1 matching over 10 bases. Trimming removed 3 bases from V and 5 bases from J; junction bases left unmatched: 3. The CDR3 totals 14 residues. The germline V gene has CDR1 ENHRY and CDR2 SYGVKD. The CDR3, as DNA: TGTGCCATCAGTGAAGGGGGACAGGGGGAGACCCAGTACTTC. It codes for CAISEGGQGETQYF.

This chain uses TRBV4-3 with TRBJ2-5, with TRBD1 identical over 9 bases. Germline V CDR1 and CDR2: LGHNA, YSLEER. This CDR3 comprises 17 residues. With 4 bases clipped from V and 1 base from J, the junction kept 10 bases outside the gene matches. The CDR3: CASSPGFGQGSQETQYF. CDR3 nucleotide sequence: TGCGCCAGCAGCCCGGGATTTGGACAGGGGTCCCAAGAGACCCAGTACTTC.